The clone carrying this T cell receptor (beta chain) has only a few counts. What it binds is not known. Each CDR3 protein gets one entry after TCRdb re-called the PCR reads with MiXCR. The sample has 490,000 or so distinct CDR3 sequences; about 20% are singletons. These data are taken from a study of molecular identifiers for immune sequencing clone quantification. General study results and limits: Clones that had above 20 RNA copies took up over 99% of effector molecules but under 1% in naive cells.

The source is a human donor in good health. Some libraries in this study had Jurkat cell RNA spiked in. The specimen was naive CD8+ T cells from blood, with Jurkat cell RNA spiked in. Regarding subset: FACS-sorted CD8+CD4-CCR7+CD45RA+ naive T cells.

CDR3 DNA: TGTGCCAGCAGTAAGGGACTAGCGGGGTCCTACGAGCAGTACTTC. Amino acid sequence: CASSKGLAGSYEQYF. The rearrangement joins TRBV6-5 to TRBJ2-7; TRBD2 matches 13 bases. CDR1 MNHEY and CDR2 SVGAGI come from the germline V gene. V shed 5 bases, J shed 1 base, and the junction held 2 bases outside the gene matches. The CDR3 runs to 15 residues.